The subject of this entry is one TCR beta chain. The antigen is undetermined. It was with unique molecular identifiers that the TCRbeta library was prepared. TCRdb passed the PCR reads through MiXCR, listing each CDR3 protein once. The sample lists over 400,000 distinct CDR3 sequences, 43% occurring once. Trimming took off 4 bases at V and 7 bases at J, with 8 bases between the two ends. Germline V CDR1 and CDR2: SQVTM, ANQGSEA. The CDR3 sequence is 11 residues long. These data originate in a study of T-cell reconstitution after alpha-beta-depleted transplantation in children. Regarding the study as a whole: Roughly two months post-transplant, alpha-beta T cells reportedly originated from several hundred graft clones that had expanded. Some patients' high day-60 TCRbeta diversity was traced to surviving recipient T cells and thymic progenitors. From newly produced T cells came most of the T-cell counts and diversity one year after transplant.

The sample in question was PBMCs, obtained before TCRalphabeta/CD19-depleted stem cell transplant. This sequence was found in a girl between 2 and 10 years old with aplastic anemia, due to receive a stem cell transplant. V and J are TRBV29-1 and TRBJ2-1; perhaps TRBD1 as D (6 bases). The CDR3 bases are TGCAGCGTTGTGAGGGGGAATGAGCAGTTCTTC. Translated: CSVVRGNEQFF.